The clone carrying this TCR beta chain was seen just once. The antigen is not known. Positively selected for CCR7, the CD45RO-negative cells used as naive CD8 cells excluded terminally differentiated effector memory CD45RA+ cells. The CDR3 consists of 12 residues. CDR1 and CDR2 (germline): SGHDT, YYEEEE. V lost 4 bases and J lost 5, with 10 bases in between. The record originates from a study of shared clonotypes between healthy human individuals. Study information: The study used three CD4 naive, three CD4 memory, two CD8 naive and one CD8 memory plate per donor. Study results and limitations: Sorted-subset samples were not fully sequenced, rarefaction indicated. Sharing across a few donors was seen in 4% to 6.5% of naive CD4 clonotypes.

In the sorted-subset replicate PCRs, about 190 ng DNA, 29,000 or so T cell genomes, was used. TCRdb's copy holds only in-frame clones and misses some; the assay was immunoSEQ multiplex PCR. The sample includes approximately 840,000 clones, 90% to 97% of them seen just once. This receptor was taken from a man younger than 40 in good health. V is TRBV5-6 and J is TRBJ2-7; D is unclear. The specimen was naive CD8+ T cells sorted from blood. The CDR3 DNA is TGTGCCAGCAGCATAGGACCAGACGAGCAGTACTTC. Its protein is CASSIGPDEQYF.